Below are 10 T cell receptor beta chains sequenced from a single sample in a study of blood T cells in healthy people across ages. A second PCR, run for about 7 to 11 cycles, used a sample-barcoded 5' primer plus a J-beta primer mix. Via MiXCR, TCRdb re-called the 5' RACE reads, giving one row per CDR3 protein. Among fewer than 900,000 distinct CDR3 sequences listed, 43% were seen once. Sequenced: blood. All receptors come from a woman in her sixties in good health.

This clonotype came up a few times. This CDR3 is CATRVGRYSGSTYNEQFF. CDR3 coding DNA: TGTGCCACGAGGGTTGGGCGCTATAGCGGGAGTACGTACAATGAGCAGTTCTTC. The chain recombines TRBV28 with TRBJ2-1; 9 positions match TRBD2. This CDR3 comprises 18 residues. The junction had 20 bases not matched to a gene; V was cut back by 10 bases and J by 4 bases. From germline, CDR1 is MDHEN and CDR2 SYDVKM. Looking up the rest from reference TRBV28 and TRBJ2-1 gives the full variable domain: DVKVTQSSRYLVKRTGEKVFLECVQDMDHENMFWYRQDPGLGLRLIYFSYDVKMKEKGDIPEGYSVSREKKERFSLILESASTNQTSMYLCATRVGRYSGSTYNEQFFGPGTRLTVL.

The chain is built from TRBV6-5 and TRBJ2-1, with D uncertain. The end of the DNA fits TRBJ2-7 better, so the J call may be wrong. The V gene's germline CDR1 is MNHEY and CDR2 SVGAGI. The CDR3 contains 14 residues. The chain's CDR3 is CASSYGMYYNEQYF. The CDR3 DNA is TGTGCCAGCAGTTACGGGATGTATTACAATGAGCAGTACTTC.

The V gene is TRBV20-1, the J gene TRBJ2-5, with 9 bases identical to TRBD2. The trim removed 1 base at V and 2 bases at J, leaving 5 bases unmatched. Germline V gives CDR1 DFQATT, CDR2 SNEGSKA (reference sequence). This CDR3 region has 15 residues. This chain's CDR3 is CSARVSSGTQETQYF. The CDR3 bases are TGCAGTGCTAGAGTTTCTAGCGGGACGCAAGAGACCCAGTACTTC.

V gene TRBV6-6 combines with J gene TRBJ2-7; D assignment may be TRBD1 or TRBD2 (5 bases each). This CDR3 has 15 residues. Germline V lookup: CDR1 MNHNY, CDR2 SVGAGI (reference sequence). V was clipped by 6 bases and J by 1 base, with 16 bases between them. The CDR3 bases are TGTGCCAGCAGATCCCCGGGACCGCAGTCCTACGAGCAGTACTTC. Encoded protein: CASRSPGPQSYEQYF.

CDR3 loop: CASVTTGGEANEQFF. The CDR3 DNA is TGTGCCAGCGTAACCACAGGGGGCGAGGCGAATGAGCAGTTCTTC. The genes are TRBV28 and TRBJ2-1; 9 bases line up with TRBD1. The CDR3 totals 15 residues. CDR1 and CDR2 (germline): MDHEN, SYDVKM. V was clipped by 8 bases and J by 7 bases; unmatched bases: 12.

The chain links TRBV6-5 to TRBJ2-7; D tentatively fits TRBD1 or TRBD2 (6 bases each). The CDR3 extends over 15 amino acids. The germline V gene has CDR1 MNHEY and CDR2 SVGAGI. V was shortened by 0 bases and J by 4 bases, with 13 bases between the two germline ends. CDR3 loop: CASSYSGGADYEQYF. In DNA, the CDR3 is TGTGCCAGCAGTTACTCGGGGGGCGCGGATTACGAGCAGTACTTC.

The chain is built from TRBV20-1 and TRBJ2-4; D not resolved. The J call may be incorrect, as the DNA end agrees better with TRBJ2-7. The CDR3 contains 15 residues. CDR1 and CDR2 (germline): DFQATT, SNEGSKA (reference sequence). The CDR3 region has the DNA TGCAGTGCACAGCAGCATTCCGACGTCCTGAACGAGCAGTACTTC. It codes for CSAQQHSDVLNEQYF.

This chain links TRBV29-1 with TRBJ2-3, with 10 bases aligning to TRBD2. CDR3 length: 15 amino acids. Germline V gene data show CDR1 as SQVTM and CDR2 as ANQGSEA. Trimming took 1 base from V and 6 from J; bases not matched to a gene: 7. The CDR3: CSVEGAGGTADTQYF. The CDR3 region has the DNA TGCAGCGTTGAAGGAGCGGGGGGGACCGCGGATACGCAGTATTTT.

V and J are TRBV2 and TRBJ2-7; D gene ambiguous. CDR3 size: 14 residues. Germline values: CDR1 SNHLY, CDR2 FYNNEI. The V and J ends lost 6 bases and 0 bases respectively, with 12 bases between them. The CDR3 loop reads CASRAQGISYEQYF. The CDR3 bases are TGTGCCAGCAGGGCACAAGGGATCTCCTACGAGCAGTACTTC.

The chain couples TRBV28 to TRBJ2-5, with D perhaps TRBD1 (6 bases). The last part of the DNA fits TRBJ2-7 better; the J call may be wrong. The CDR3 totals 15 residues. Germline CDR1 and CDR2: MDHEN and SYDVKM. The CDR3 here is CASSRSGASRYEQYF. In DNA, the CDR3 is TGTGCCAGCAGTAGATCAGGGGCATCTCGGTACGAGCAGTACTTC.